The 10 T cell receptor beta chains below all came from one sample that was sequenced in a study of blood T cell repertoires in COVID-19. Sequencing used immunoSEQ multiplex PCR; TCRdb keeps in-frame clones, though not all of them. The sample has about 240,000 clones, 88% seen once. Sequenced sample: peripheral blood. These receptors originate from a woman aged 40-49 years who had recovered from COVID-19.

The rearrangement uses TRBV5-1 and TRBJ2-5; perhaps TRBD2 as D (5 bases). CDR1 and CDR2 from the germline V gene are SGHRS and YFSETQ. This CDR3 is built from 14 residues. The V end was cut by 0 bases, the J end by 5 bases, with 11 bases between. CDR3 region: CASSLAASRETQYF. CDR3 nucleotides: TGCGCCAGCAGCTTGGCCGCTAGCCGGGAGACCCAGTACTTC.

This sequence joins TRBV5-1 and TRBJ1-1; 7 nucleotides match TRBD1. Germline loops: CDR1 SGHRS, CDR2 YFSETQ. This CDR3 has 13 residues. V lost 0 bases and J lost 6; bases outside the gene matches: 2. The CDR3: CASSLGGQPEAFF. In DNA form, the CDR3 reads TGCGCCAGCAGCTTGGGGGGACAGCCTGAAGCTTTCTTT.

This sequence joins TRBV11-2 and TRBJ2-7; a possible D gene is TRBD1 (5 bases). CDR1 and CDR2 (germline): SGHAT, FQNNGV. This CDR3 is 12 amino acids long. Deletions cut 7 bases from V and 5 bases from J, with 12 bases between. The CDR3 DNA follows: TGTGCCAGCACCGGGTGGGGCCACGAGCAGTACTTC. Amino acid sequence: CASTGWGHEQYF.

This chain uses TRBV19 with TRBJ1-5, with D tentatively TRBD1 (5 bases). The germline gives CDR1 LNHDA, CDR2 SQIVND (reference sequence). The V end lost 0 bases, the J end lost 5 bases, and 17 bases lay between the germline ends. The CDR3 runs to 17 residues. The chain's CDR3 is CASSIETGWGGDQPQHF. The CDR3 DNA reads as TGTGCCAGTAGTATAGAAACGGGATGGGGGGGGGATCAGCCCCAGCATTTT.

The chain joins TRBV6-5 to TRBJ2-7; 12 bases match TRBD2. Germline CDR1 MNHEY, CDR2 SVGAGI. The CDR3 spans 15 residues. V trimming: 4 bases; J trimming: 9 bases; junction bases outside the gene matches: 10. The CDR3 sequence is CASSWGTLAGGPQYF. CDR3 DNA: TGTGCCAGCAGTTGGGGAACCCTAGCGGGAGGGCCGCAGTACTTC.

The chain joins TRBV2 to TRBJ2-1; 7 bases line up with TRBD2. The CDR3 spans 16 residues. The trim removed 3 bases at V and 6 bases at J, leaving 11 bases unmatched. Germline CDR1 reads SNHLY; CDR2 reads FYNNEI. CDR3: CASSEARLAEVNEQFF. CDR3 DNA sequence: TGTGCCAGCAGTGAGGCTCGGCTAGCGGAGGTCAATGAGCAGTTCTTC.

This sequence joins TRBV3-1 (or the pseudogene TRBV3-2) and TRBJ1-2; 7 bases line up with TRBD1. Unmatched junction bases numbered 10, after V lost 1 base and J lost 8 bases. Germline V gene lookup returns CDR1 LGHDT and CDR2 YNNKEL (reference sequence). The CDR3 runs 15 residues. The CDR3 nucleotides are TGTGCCAGCAGCCAAGGGGGAACAGGGGTAGGGGGCTACACCTTC. It yields the protein CASSQGGTGVGGYTF.

DNA for the CDR3: TGTGCCAGCTCTTACCGACCAGGGCAGACCGGGGAGCTGTTTTTT. It specifies CASSYRPGQTGELFF. The chain is built from TRBV18 and TRBJ2-2; weak D call: TRBD1 (5 bases). The CDR3 contains 15 residues. V lost 6 bases and J 5 bases, leaving 16 bases between the germline ends. CDR1 KGHSH and CDR2 LQKENI come from the germline V gene. The whole variable domain, remainder taken from reference TRBV18 and TRBJ2-2, is NAGVMQNPRHLVRRRGQEARLRCSPMKGHSHVYWYRQLPEEGLKFMVYLQKENIIDESGMPKERFSAEFPKEGPSILRIQQVVRGDSAAYFCASSYRPGQTGELFFGEGSRLTVL.

The chain combines TRBV29-1 with TRBJ1-3; no clear D. This CDR3 comprises 13 residues. Trimming removed 5 bases at V and 0 bases at J, with 8 bases between. Looked up from germline, CDR1 is SQVTM and CDR2 is ANQGSEA. The CDR3 DNA sequence: TGCAGCGTTTGGGCCACCTCTGGAAACACCATATATTTT. Its translation: CSVWATSGNTIYF.

This clone occurred once. The gene calls are TRBV3-1 (or the pseudogene TRBV3-2) and TRBJ1-1; 8 bases fit TRBD1. J gave up 7 bases and V 1 base, and 11 bases lay outside the gene matches. The CDR3 is 16 amino acids. Germline V gene data show CDR1 as LGHDT and CDR2 as YNNKEL (reference sequence). The CDR3 sequence is CASSQVRTGPLGEAFF. The CDR3 DNA reads TGTGCCAGCAGCCAAGTCCGGACAGGGCCCCTTGGTGAAGCTTTCTTT.